The next 21 T cell receptor beta chains were all read from a single sample in a study of T-cell memory formation after mild COVID-19 (dated by TCRdb to the early 2020s). The library was generated by 5' RACE. The sample was run on an Illumina NovaSeq 6000. The public reads were quality trimmed at Q25 with fastp and then assembled into clones with MiXCR by TCRdb, keeping productive beta chains. When rows share a CDR3 protein, they turn into one entry using the most common DNA and genes. The sample includes some 330,000 distinct CDR3 sequences, with over 20% observed a single time. The ten largest make up roughly an eighth of the sample. Material: PBMCs or a T cell subset sorted from them (not recorded which). The receptors derive from an adult woman who had mild COVID-19 (a few samples of this study predate the infection). The sample titles of this study are shuffled in the database, so cell type and time point are left out; the donor was told from shared clones.

The CDR3 region is CASRERGGLGNEQFF. CDR3 DNA: TGTGCCAGCAGGGAGCGGGGGGGCCTCGGCAATGAGCAGTTCTTC. The rearrangement joins TRBV6-5 to TRBJ2-1; TRBD2 aligns across 10 bases. This CDR3 comprises 15 residues. V shed 6 bases and J 6 bases; nucleotides not matched to a gene: 8. Germline CDR1 MNHEY, CDR2 SVGAGI.

This clonotype came up a few times. The chain employs TRBV9 and TRBJ2-1, with a weak D call TRBD2 (5 bases). V shed 3 bases and J shed 1 base, with 14 bases lying between them. The CDR3 extends over 16 amino acids. Germline V CDR1 and CDR2: SGDLS, YYNGEE. CDR3 bases: TGTGCCAGCAGCGAAGGAGAGGGTGGTTCCTACAATGAGCAGTTCTTC. It yields the protein CASSEGEGGSYNEQFF.

V is TRBV27 and J is TRBJ1-1, with D hard to call. The CDR3 length is 15 residues. Germline V lookup: CDR1 MNHEY, CDR2 SMNVEV (reference sequence). V dropped 0 bases and J dropped 4 bases, with 12 bases sitting between them. CDR3 sequence: CASSLSVGSSTEAFF. The CDR3 bases are TGTGCCAGCAGTTTATCGGTGGGGTCGAGCACTGAAGCTTTCTTT.

The chain is built from TRBV12-3 or TRBV12-4 and TRBJ2-7; D not certain. The CDR3 is 12 residues long. V was clipped by 4 bases and J by 5 bases, with 9 bases between them. The CDR3 protein is CASSSPLHEQYF. In DNA, the CDR3 is TGTGCCAGCAGTTCACCCTTACACGAGCAGTACTTC.

The chain couples TRBV23-1 to TRBJ1-5; D may be TRBD1 (6 bases). TRBV23-1 is an ORF for which the function is uncertain. Trimming took off 2 bases at V and 6 bases at J, with 11 bases between the two ends. The CDR3 runs to 14 residues. DNA for the CDR3: TGCGCCAGCAGTCAAATCAGGGGTGCTCAGCCCCAGCATTTT. Translation: CASSQIRGAQPQHF.

This clonotype was observed at least ten times. V gene TRBV24-1 combines with J gene TRBJ2-3; TRBD2 agrees at 9 bases. The CDR3 loop spans 18 amino acids. V gave up 1 base and J gave up 1 base; unmatched junction bases: 8. CDR1 is KGHDR, CDR2 SFDVKD, per germline. The CDR3 region is CATSDLWSSGRGTDTQYF. The CDR3 bases are TGTGCCACCAGTGATTTATGGAGTAGCGGGAGAGGCACAGATACGCAGTATTTT.

This clonotype showed up just once. This chain's CDR3 is CASSLGGRGTEDTDTQYF. CDR3 in DNA: TGTGCCAGCAGCTTGGGGGGACGGGGTACGGAGGACACAGATACGCAGTATTTT. This rearrangement joins TRBV5-4 to TRBJ2-3; D may correspond to TRBD1 or TRBD2 (5 bases each). This CDR3 has 18 residues. CDR1 is SGHNT and CDR2 is YYREEE in the germline V gene (reference sequence). The V and J ends lost 0 bases and 2 bases respectively, with 19 bases between them.

The chain carries TRBV6-5 and TRBJ2-3, with TRBD2 matching over 16 bases. This CDR3 is built from 16 residues. From germline, CDR1 is MNHEY and CDR2 SVGAGI. Trimming removed 10 bases from V and 4 bases from J; junction bases left unmatched: 8. CDR3 protein: CAIRGLAGGPPDTQYF. CDR3 DNA sequence: TGTGCCATCCGGGGACTAGCGGGAGGGCCCCCAGATACGCAGTATTTT.

This clonotype occurred a few times. V usage is TRBV2 and J usage is TRBJ1-2; 11 positions match TRBD1. The CDR3 has 16 amino acids. Germline values: CDR1 SNHLY, CDR2 FYNNEI. The V gene end was trimmed by 6 bases and the J gene end by 4 bases; junction bases not matched to a gene: 10. CDR3 sequence reads: CASSQGQGASFYGYTF. CDR3 nucleotide sequence: TGTGCCAGCAGCCAAGGACAGGGGGCTTCCTTCTATGGCTACACCTTC. Full variable domain (rest looked up from reference TRBV2 and TRBJ1-2): EPEVTQTPSHQVTQMGQEVILRCVPISNHLYFYWYRQILGQKVEFLVSFYNNEISEKSEIFDDQFSVERPDGSNFTLKIRSTKLEDSAMYFCASSQGQGASFYGYTFGSGTRLTVV.

V gene TRBV7-9 combines with J gene TRBJ1-2, with 10 bases matching TRBD1. Germline-derived CDR1 and CDR2 are SEHNR and FQNEAQ (reference sequence). This CDR3 comprises 15 residues. J was trimmed by 2 bases and V by 5 bases; bases with no gene match: 5. As DNA, the CDR3 is TGTGCCAGCAGCGTCCGGGACAGGGGAAACTATGGCTACACCTTC. Protein sequence: CASSVRDRGNYGYTF. Full variable domain (remainder filled in from reference TRBV7-9 and TRBJ1-2): DTGVSQNPRHKITKRGQNVTFRCDPISEHNRLYWYRQTLGQGPEFLTYFQNEAQLEKSRLLSDRFSAERPKGSFSTLEIQRTEQGDSAMYLCASSVRDRGNYGYTFGSGTRLTVV.

The chain employs TRBV4-1 and TRBJ1-2, with a tentative D call TRBD1 (6 bases). V was pared by 0 bases and J by 5 bases, with 13 bases between. Looked up from germline, CDR1 is MGHRA and CDR2 is YSYEKL. This CDR3 has 15 residues. CDR3 sequence reads: CASSQDLGGAYGYTF. The CDR3, as DNA: TGCGCCAGCAGCCAAGATTTGGGGGGCGCATATGGCTACACCTTC.

This clonotype was detected a few times. The gene calls are TRBV7-3 and TRBJ1-1, with TRBD1 identical over 7 bases. V gave up 0 bases and J gave up 6 bases; unmatched junction bases: 7. CDR3 size: 15 residues. CDR1 SGHTA and CDR2 FQGTGA come from the germline V gene. The DNA for the CDR3 is TGTGCCAGCAGCTTAACCCAGGGGGGAGGTTCTGAAGCTTTCTTT. Residues: CASSLTQGGGSEAFF.

The table lists this clonotype with many counts. Its ends do not fully match the called genes, so a read error is possible. J is TRBJ2-2 and V is TRBV7-7; weak D call: TRBD2 (5 bases). The CDR3 spans 15 residues. Germline V gene lookup returns CDR1 SSHAT and CDR2 FNYEAQ (reference sequence). Here the CDR3 reads CASSFGGLNTGELFF. The CDR3 DNA reads TGTGCTAGCAGCTTCGGCGGGTTGAACACCGGGGAGCTGTTTTTT.

The chain couples TRBV12-3 or TRBV12-4 to TRBJ2-7; 10 bases line up with TRBD1. The V and J ends lost 4 bases and 0 bases, in that order; junction bases with no gene match: 3. The CDR3 runs to 15 residues. For the CDR3, the DNA is TGTGCCAGCAGTTGGACAGGGGGGGACTCCTACGAGCAGTACTTC. Translation gives CASSWTGGDSYEQYF.

The chain uses TRBV30 and TRBJ2-7; TRBD1 agrees at 7 bases. The CDR3 contains 17 residues. Per the germline V gene, CDR1 is GTSNPN and CDR2 is SVGIG (reference sequence). The ends lost 3 bases at V and 3 bases at J; junction bases unmatched: 17. DNA of the CDR3: TGTGCCTGGAGCGAACTATTCTACCGACAGGGTATCTACGAGCAGTACTTC. Protein product: CAWSELFYRQGIYEQYF.

This clonotype turned up a few times. The rearrangement uses TRBV4-2 and TRBJ1-2; 9 bases agree with TRBD1. The germline gives CDR1 LGHNA, CDR2 YNFKEQ. The CDR3 has 16 amino acids. With 2 bases clipped from V and 2 bases from J, the junction kept 6 bases outside the gene matches. CDR3 region: CASSQPTGGANYGYTF. As DNA, the CDR3 is TGTGCCAGCAGCCAACCAACAGGGGGCGCCAACTATGGCTACACCTTC.

The rearrangement joins TRBV30 to TRBJ1-1; D gene ambiguous. The germline V and J ends were trimmed by 4 bases and 0 bases, with 6 bases remaining between them. The CDR3 length is 12 residues. Germline V gene sequence: CDR1 GTSNPN, CDR2 SVGIG (reference sequence). The CDR3 nucleotides read TGTGCCTGGACAGGCATGAACACTGAAGCTTTCTTT. Its translation: CAWTGMNTEAFF.

The chain combines TRBV3-1 with TRBJ2-3; D perhaps matches TRBD2 (5 bases). The V end lost 4 bases, the J end lost 2 bases, and 22 bases lay between the germline ends. The CDR3 covers 18 residues. The germline V gene has CDR1 LGHDT and CDR2 YNNKEL (reference sequence). CDR3 bases: TGTGCCAGCAGCCCGATGGTGGGGAGCGGCCCAAACACAGATACGCAGTATTTT. It specifies CASSPMVGSGPNTDTQYF.

The rearrangement joins TRBV24-1 to TRBJ1-1, with a possible D match to TRBD1 (6 bases). The CDR3 totals 13 residues. Germline CDR1 KGHDR, CDR2 SFDVKD. V was cut by 0 bases and J by 7 bases, with 8 bases left in between. CDR3 bases: TGTGCCACCAGTGATTTGAGGACAGATGAAGCTTTCTTT. It translates to CATSDLRTDEAFF.

The genes are TRBV7-9 and TRBJ2-7, with D tentatively TRBD1 or TRBD2 (5 bases each). CDR3 length equals 14 residues. The germline gives CDR1 SEHNR, CDR2 FQNEAQ (reference sequence). V was pared by 3 bases and J by 3 bases, with 12 bases between. CDR3 in amino acids: CASSFPGPNYEQYF. The CDR3 nucleotides read TGTGCCAGCAGCTTCCCGGGACCTAACTACGAGCAGTACTTC.

This clonotype was detected only a few times. The rearrangement uses TRBV29-1 and TRBJ1-1, with TRBD1 as a possible D gene (6 bases). The CDR3 loop spans 13 amino acids. Germline-derived CDR1 and CDR2 are SQVTM and ANQGSEA. V lost 5 bases, J lost 4 bases, and 14 bases lay in between. The CDR3 DNA reads TGCAGCGTTAGTGGGGGGCTGGGCACTGAAGCTTTCTTT. It codes for CSVSGGLGTEAFF.